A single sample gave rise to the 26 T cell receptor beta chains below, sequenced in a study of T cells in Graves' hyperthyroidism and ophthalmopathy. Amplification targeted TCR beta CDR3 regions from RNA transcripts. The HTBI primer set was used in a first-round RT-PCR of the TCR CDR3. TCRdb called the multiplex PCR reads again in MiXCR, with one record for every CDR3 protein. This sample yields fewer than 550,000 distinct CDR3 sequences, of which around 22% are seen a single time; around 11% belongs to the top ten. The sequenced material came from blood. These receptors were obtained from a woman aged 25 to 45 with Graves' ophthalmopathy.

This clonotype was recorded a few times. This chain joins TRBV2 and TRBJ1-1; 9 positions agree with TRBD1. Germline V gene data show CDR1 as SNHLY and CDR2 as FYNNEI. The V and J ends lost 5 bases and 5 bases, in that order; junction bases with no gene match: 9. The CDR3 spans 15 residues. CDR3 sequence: CASSPGTGMWTEAFF. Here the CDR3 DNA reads TGTGCCAGCAGTCCCGGGACAGGGATGTGGACTGAAGCTTTCTTT. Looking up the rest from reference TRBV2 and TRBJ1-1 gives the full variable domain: EPEVTQTPSHQVTQMGQEVILRCVPISNHLYFYWYRQILGQKVEFLVSFYNNEISEKSEIFDDQFSVERPDGSNFTLKIRSTKLEDSAMYFCASSPGTGMWTEAFFGQGTRLTVV.

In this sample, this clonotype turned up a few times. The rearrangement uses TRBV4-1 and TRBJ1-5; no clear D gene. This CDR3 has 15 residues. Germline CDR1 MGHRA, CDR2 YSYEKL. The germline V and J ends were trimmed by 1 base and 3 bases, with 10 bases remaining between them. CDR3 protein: CASSQGRQLNQPQHF. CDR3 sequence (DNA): TGCGCCAGCAGCCAAGGGAGGCAGCTCAATCAGCCCCAGCATTTT.

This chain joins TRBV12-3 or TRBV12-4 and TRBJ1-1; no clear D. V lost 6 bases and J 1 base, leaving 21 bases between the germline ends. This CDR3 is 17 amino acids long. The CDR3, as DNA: TGTGCCAGCAGCCAAAATTACACCCAATCGGGGAACACTGAAGCTTTCTTT. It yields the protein CASSQNYTQSGNTEAFF.

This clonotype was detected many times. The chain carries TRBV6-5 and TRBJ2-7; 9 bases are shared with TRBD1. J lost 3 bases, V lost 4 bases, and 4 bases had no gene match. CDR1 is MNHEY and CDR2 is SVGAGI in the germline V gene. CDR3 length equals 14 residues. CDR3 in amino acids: CASSSPGQGYEQYF. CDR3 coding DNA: TGTGCCAGCAGTTCGCCGGGACAGGGCTACGAGCAGTACTTC.

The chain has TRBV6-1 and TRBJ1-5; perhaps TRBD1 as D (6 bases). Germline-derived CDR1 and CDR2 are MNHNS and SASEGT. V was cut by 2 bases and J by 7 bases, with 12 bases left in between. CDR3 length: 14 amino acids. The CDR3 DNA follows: TGTGCCAGCAGTGAATTGACAGGTGGCCAGCCCCAGCATTTT. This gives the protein CASSELTGGQPQHF.

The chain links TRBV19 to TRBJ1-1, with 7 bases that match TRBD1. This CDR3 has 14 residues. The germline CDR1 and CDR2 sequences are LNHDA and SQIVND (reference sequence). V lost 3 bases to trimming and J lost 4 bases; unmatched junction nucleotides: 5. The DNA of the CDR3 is TGTGCCAGTAGTATTTCAGGGGGATTCACTGAAGCTTTCTTT. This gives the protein CASSISGGFTEAFF.

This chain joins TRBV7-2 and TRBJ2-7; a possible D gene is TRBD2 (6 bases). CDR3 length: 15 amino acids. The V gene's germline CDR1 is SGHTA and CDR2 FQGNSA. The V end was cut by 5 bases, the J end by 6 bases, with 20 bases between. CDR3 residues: CASSPWAGEGGEQYF. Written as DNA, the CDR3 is TGTGCCAGCAGCCCCTGGGCAGGCGAGGGAGGCGAGCAGTACTTC. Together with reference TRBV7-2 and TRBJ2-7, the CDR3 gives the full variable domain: GAGVSQSPSNKVTEKGKDVELRCDPISGHTALYWYRQSLGQGLEFLIYFQGNSAPDKSGLPSDRFSAERTGGSVSTLTIQRTQQEDSAVYLCASSPWAGEGGEQYFGPGTRLTVT.

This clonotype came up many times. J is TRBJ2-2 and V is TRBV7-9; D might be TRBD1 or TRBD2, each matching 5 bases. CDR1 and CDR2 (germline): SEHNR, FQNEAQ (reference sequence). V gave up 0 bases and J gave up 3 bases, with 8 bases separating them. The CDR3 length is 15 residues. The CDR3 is CASSLAGDHTGELFF. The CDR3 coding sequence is TGTGCCAGCAGCTTAGCCGGGGACCACACCGGGGAGCTGTTTTTT.

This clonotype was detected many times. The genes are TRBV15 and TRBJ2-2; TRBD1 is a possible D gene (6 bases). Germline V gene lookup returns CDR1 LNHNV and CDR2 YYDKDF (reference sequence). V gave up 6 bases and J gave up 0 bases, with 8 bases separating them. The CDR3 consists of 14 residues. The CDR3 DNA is TGTGCCACCAGAAGGGACACGAACACCGGGGAGCTGTTTTTT. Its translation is CATRRDTNTGELFF.

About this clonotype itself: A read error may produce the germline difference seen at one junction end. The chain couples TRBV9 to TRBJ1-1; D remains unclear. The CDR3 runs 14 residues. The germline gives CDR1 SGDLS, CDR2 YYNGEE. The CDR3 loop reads CASSVNTENTEACF. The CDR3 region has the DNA TGTGCCAGCAGCGTCAATACAGAGAACACTGAAGCTTGCTTT.

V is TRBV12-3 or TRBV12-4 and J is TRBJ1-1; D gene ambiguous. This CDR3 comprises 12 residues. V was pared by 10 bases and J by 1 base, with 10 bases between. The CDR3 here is CATGRANTEAFF. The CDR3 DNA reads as TGTGCCACCGGACGGGCGAACACTGAAGCTTTCTTT.

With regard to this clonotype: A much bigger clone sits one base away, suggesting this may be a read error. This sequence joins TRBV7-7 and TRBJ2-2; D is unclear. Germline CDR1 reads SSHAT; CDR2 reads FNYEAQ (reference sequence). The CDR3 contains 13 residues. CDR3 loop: CASCLDYTGELFF. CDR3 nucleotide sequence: TGTGCTAGCTGCCTCGATTACACCGGGGAGCTGTTTTTT.

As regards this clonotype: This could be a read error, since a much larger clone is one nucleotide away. The CDR3 DNA reads as TGTGCCAGCAGTGCAGTCCTTTCCTACGAGCACTACTTC. It translates to CASSAVLSYEHYF. The V gene is TRBV2, the J gene TRBJ2-7; D uncertain. The germline CDR1 and CDR2 sequences are SNHLY and FYNNEI. The CDR3 runs to 13 residues.

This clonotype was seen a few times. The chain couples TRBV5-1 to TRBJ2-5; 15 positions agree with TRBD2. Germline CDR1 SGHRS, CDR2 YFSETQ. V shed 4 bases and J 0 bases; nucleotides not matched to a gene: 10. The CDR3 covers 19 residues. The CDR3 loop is CASSPAGTSGGTYQETQYF. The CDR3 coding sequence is TGCGCCAGCAGCCCCGCCGGGACTAGCGGGGGGACCTACCAAGAGACCCAGTACTTC.

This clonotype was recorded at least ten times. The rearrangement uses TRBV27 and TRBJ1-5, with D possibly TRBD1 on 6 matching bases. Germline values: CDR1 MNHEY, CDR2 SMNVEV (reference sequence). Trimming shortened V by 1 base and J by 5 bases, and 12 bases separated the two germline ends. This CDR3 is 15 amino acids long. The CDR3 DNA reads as TGTGCCAGCAGTTTATTGGGGGGGGCGGATCAGCCCCAGCATTTT. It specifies CASSLLGGADQPQHF.

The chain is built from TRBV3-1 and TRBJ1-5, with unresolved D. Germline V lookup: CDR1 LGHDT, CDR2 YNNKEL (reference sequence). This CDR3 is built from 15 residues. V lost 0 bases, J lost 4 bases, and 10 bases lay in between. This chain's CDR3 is CASSQEGGRNQPQHF. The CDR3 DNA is TGTGCCAGCAGCCAAGAAGGAGGCCGGAATCAGCCCCAGCATTTT.

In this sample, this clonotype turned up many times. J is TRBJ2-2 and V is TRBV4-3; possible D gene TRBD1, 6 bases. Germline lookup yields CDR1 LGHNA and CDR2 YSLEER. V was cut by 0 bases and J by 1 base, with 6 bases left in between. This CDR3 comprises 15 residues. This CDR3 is CASSQDRGNTGELFF. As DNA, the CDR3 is TGCGCCAGCAGCCAAGACAGGGGGAACACCGGGGAGCTGTTTTTT.

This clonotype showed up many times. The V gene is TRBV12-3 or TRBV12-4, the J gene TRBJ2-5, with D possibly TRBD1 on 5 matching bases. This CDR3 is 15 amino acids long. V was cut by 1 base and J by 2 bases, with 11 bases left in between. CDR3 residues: CASSLGQGLQETQYF. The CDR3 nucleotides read TGTGCCAGCAGTTTAGGTCAGGGTTTACAAGAGACCCAGTACTTC.

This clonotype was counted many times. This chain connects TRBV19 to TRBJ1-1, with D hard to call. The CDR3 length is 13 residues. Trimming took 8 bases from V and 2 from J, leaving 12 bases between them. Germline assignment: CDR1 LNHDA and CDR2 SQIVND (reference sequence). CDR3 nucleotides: TGTGCCAGTCCGGGGATCGGAAACACTGAAGCTTTCTTT. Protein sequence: CASPGIGNTEAFF.

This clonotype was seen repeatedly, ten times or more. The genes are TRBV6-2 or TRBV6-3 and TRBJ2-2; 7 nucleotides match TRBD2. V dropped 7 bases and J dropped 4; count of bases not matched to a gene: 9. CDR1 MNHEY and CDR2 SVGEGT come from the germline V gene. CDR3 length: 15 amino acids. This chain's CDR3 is CASNALAETTGELFF. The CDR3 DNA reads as TGTGCCAGCAACGCCCTAGCGGAGACCACCGGGGAGCTGTTTTTT.

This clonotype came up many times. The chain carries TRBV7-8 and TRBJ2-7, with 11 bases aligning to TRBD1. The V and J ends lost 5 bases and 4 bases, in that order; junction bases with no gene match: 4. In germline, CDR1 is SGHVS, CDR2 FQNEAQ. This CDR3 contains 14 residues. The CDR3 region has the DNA TGTGCCAGCAGCGTAGGACAGGGGGCTTACGAGCAGTACTTC. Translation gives CASSVGQGAYEQYF.

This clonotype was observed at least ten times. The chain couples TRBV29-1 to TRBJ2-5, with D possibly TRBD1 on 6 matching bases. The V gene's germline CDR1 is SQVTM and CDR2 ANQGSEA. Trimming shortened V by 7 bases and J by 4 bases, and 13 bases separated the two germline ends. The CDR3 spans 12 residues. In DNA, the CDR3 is TGCAGCGGCCAGGGGTTGCGAGAGACCCAGTACTTC. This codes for CSGQGLRETQYF.

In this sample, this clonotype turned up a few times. CDR3 region: CASSSPRAWGNQPQHF. CDR3 nucleotides: TGTGCCAGCAGTTCCCCCCGGGCCTGGGGTAATCAGCCCCAGCATTTT. The chain joins TRBV12-3 or TRBV12-4 to TRBJ1-5; unclear D gene. The V gene lost 4 bases and the J gene lost 4 bases, with 17 bases spanning the gap. This CDR3 comprises 16 residues.

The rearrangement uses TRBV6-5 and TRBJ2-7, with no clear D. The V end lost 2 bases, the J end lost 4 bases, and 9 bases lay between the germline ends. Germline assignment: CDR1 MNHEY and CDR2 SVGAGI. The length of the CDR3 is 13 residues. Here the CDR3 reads CASSYEWVYEQYF. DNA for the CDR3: TGTGCCAGCAGTTACGAATGGGTTTACGAGCAGTACTTC.

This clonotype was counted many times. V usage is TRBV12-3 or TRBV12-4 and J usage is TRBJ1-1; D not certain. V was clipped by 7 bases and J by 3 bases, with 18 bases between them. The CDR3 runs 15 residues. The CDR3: CASKEVLGVHTEAFF. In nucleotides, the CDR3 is TGTGCCAGCAAGGAGGTATTGGGCGTACACACTGAAGCTTTCTTT.

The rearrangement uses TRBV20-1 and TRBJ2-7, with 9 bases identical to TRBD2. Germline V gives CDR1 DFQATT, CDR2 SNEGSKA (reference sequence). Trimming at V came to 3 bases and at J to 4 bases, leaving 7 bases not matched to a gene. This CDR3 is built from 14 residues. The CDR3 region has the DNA TGCAGTGCTAGTCAAAGCGGGGGGCTATACGAGCAGTACTTC. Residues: CSASQSGGLYEQYF.